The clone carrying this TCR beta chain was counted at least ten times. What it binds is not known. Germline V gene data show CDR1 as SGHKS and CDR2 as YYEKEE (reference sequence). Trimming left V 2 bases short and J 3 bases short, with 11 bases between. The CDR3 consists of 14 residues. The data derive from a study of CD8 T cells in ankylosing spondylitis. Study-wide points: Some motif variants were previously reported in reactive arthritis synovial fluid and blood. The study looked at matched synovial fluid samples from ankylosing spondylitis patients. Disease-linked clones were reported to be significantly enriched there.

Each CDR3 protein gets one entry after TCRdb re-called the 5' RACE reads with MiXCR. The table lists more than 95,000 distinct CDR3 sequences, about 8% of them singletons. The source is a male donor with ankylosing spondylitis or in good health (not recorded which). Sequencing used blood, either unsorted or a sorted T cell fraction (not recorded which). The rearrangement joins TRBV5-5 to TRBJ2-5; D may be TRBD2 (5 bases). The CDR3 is CASSFLTGKETQYF. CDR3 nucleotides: TGTGCCAGCAGCTTTCTCACGGGGAAAGAGACCCAGTACTTC.